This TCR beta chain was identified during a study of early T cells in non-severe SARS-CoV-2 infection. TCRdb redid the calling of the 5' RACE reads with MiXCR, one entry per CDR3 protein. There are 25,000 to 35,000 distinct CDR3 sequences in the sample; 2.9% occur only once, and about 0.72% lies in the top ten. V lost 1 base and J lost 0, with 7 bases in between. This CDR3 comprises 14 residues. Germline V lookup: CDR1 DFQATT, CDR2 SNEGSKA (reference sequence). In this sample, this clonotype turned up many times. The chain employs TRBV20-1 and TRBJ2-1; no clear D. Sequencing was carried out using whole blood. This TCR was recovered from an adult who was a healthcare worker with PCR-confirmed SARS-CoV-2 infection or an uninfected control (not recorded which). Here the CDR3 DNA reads TGCAGTGCTAGAGGATGGAGCTCCTACAATGAGCAGTTCTTC. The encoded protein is CSARGWSSYNEQFF.